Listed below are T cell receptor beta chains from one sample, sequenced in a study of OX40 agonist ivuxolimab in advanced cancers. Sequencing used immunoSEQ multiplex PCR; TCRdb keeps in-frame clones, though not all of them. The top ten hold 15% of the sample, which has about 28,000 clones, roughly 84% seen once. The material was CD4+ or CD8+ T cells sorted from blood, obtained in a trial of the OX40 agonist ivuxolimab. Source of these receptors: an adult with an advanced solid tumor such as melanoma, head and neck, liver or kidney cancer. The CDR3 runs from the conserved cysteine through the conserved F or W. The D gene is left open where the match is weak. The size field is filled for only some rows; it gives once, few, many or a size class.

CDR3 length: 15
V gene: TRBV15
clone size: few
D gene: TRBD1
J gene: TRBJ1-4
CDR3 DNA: TGTGCCACCAGCAGGGGTGGACAGGGGAGTGAAAAACTGTTTTTT
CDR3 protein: CATSRGGQGSEKLFF

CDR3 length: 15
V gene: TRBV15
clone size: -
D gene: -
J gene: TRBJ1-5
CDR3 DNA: TGTGCCACCAGCACACGGAGGACAGGCAATCAGCCCCAGCATTTT
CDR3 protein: CATSTRRTGNQPQHF

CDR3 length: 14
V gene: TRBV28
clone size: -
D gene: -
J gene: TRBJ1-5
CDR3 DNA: TGTGCCAGCAGTTTATCCCGCCAGTATAATTCCCAGCATTTT
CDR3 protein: CASSLSRQYNSQHF

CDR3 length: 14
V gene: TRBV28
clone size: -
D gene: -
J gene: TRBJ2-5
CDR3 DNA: TGTGCCAGCAGTTTTTATCAGTCCTTGGAGACCCAGTACTTC
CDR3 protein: CASSFYQSLETQYF

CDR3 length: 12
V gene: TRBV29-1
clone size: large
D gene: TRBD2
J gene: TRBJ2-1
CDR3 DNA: TGCAGCGCCCAGCGGGACTACAATGAGCAGTTCTTC
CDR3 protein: CSAQRDYNEQFF

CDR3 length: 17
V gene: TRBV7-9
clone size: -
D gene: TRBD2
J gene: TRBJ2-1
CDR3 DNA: TGTGCCAGCAGCTACCCCCTTAGCGGGAGCTCCTACAATGAGCAGTTCTTC
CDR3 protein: CASSYPLSGSSYNEQFF

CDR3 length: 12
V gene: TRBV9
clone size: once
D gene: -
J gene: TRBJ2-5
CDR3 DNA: TGTGCCAGCAGCACCTCCTTGGGGACCCAGTACTTC
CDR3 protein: CASSTSLGTQYF

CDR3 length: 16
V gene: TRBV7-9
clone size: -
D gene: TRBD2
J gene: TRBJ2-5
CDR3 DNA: TGTGCCAGCAGCTTACTGGCTAGCGGGAGGGAAGAGACCCAGTACTTC
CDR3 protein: CASSLLASGREETQYF

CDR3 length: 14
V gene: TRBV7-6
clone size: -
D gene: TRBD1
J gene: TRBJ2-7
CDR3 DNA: TGTGCCAGCAGCCCCTTGACAGGGAGCTACGAGCAGTACTTC
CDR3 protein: CASSPLTGSYEQYF

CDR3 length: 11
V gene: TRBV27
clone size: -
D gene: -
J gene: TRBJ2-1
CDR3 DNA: TGTGCCAGCAGGGTCGGGCAGGTGCAGTTCTTC
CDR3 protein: CASRVGQVQFF

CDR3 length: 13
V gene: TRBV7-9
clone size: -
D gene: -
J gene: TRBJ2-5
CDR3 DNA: TGTGCCAGCAGCTTACGAGGGGAGGAGACCCAGTACTTC
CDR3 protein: CASSLRGEETQYF

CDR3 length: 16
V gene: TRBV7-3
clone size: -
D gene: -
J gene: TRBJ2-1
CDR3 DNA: TGTGCCAGCAGCTTAGGCGGGGTGAGCTCCTACAATGAGCAGTTCTTC
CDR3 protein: CASSLGGVSSYNEQFF

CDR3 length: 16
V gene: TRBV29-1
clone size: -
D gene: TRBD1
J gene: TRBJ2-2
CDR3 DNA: TGCAGCGTTGCAAGTGTACAGGGGCCAGCCACCGGGGAGCTGTTTTTT
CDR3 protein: CSVASVQGPATGELFF

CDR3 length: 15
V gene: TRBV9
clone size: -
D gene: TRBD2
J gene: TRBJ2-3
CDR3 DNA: TGTGCCAGCAGCGCGGGAGGGGGTCCGCCAGATACGCAGTATTTT
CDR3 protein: CASSAGGGPPDTQYF

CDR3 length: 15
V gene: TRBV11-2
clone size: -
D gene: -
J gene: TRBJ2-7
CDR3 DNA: TGTGCCAGCAGCTTAGAAGTGGACAGTTCCTACGAGCAGTACTTC
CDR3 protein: CASSLEVDSSYEQYF

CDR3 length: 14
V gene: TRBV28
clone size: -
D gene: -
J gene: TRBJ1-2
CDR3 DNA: TGTGCCAGCAGGCTACTCGGACAGCCCTATGGCTACACCTTC
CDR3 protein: CASRLLGQPYGYTF

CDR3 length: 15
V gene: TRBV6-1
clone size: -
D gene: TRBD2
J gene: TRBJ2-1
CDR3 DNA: TGTGCCAGCAGTGAAATTAGCGGGAGTTTCTATGAGCAGTTCTTC
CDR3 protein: CASSEISGSFYEQFF

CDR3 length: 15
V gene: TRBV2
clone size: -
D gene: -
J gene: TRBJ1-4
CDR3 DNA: TGTGCCAGCGCCGAGTCTCGGGACACTTATGAAAAACTGTTTTTT
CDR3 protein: CASAESRDTYEKLFF

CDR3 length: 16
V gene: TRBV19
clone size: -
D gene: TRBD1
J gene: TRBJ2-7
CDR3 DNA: TGTGCCAGTACTCTTGAGGGGACAGATAAGTCCTACGAGCAGTACTTC
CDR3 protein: CASTLEGTDKSYEQYF

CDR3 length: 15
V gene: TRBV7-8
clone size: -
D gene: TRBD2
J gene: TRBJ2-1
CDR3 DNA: TGTGCCAGCAGCTTAGGTGGGGGGGATCACAATGAGCAGTTCTTC
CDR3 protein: CASSLGGGDHNEQFF

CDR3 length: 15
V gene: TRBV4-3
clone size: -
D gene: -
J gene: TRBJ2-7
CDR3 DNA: TGCGCCAGCAGCCAAGATCCGGGAGCCTATGACGAGCAGTACTTC
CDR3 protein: CASSQDPGAYDEQYF

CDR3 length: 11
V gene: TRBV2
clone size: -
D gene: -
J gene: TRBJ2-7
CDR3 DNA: TGTGCCAGCAGCTACAATTACGAGCAGTACTTC
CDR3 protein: CASSYNYEQYF

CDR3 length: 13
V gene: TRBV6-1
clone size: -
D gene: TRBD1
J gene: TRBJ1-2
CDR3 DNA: TGTGCCAGCAGTACGACAGGGGGCTATGGCTACACCTTC
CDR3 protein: CASSTTGGYGYTF

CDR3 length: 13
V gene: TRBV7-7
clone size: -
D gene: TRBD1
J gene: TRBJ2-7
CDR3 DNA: TGTGCCAGCAGTCTGGGACAGGGGACCGAGCAGTACTTC
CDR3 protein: CASSLGQGTEQYF

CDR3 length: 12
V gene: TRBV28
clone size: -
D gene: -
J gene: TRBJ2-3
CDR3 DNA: TGTGCCAGCAGTCCCAACTCCTTTACGCAGTATTTT
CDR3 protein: CASSPNSFTQYF

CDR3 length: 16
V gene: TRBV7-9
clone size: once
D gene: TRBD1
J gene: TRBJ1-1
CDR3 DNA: TGTGCCAGCAGCTCCCCTTTGACAGGGGGGTCGACTGAAGCTTTCTTT
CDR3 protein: CASSSPLTGGSTEAFF

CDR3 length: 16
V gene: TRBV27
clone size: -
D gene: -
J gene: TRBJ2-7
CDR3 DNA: TGTGCCAGCAGTCCAGATTCTACCAGGATGAACTACGAGCAGTACTTC
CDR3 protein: CASSPDSTRMNYEQYF

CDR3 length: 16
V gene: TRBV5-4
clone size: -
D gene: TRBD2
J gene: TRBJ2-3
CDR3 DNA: TGTGCCAGCAGCTCCGGGACTAGCGGGCCAGGGGATACGCAGTATTTT
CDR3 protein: CASSSGTSGPGDTQYF

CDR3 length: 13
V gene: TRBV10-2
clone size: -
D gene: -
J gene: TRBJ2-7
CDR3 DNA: TGCGCCAGCTTCCTGGGCCCCGGTTACGAGCAGTACTTC
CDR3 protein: CASFLGPGYEQYF

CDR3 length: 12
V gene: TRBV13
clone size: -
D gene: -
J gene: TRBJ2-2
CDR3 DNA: TGTGCCAGCAGCTTACAGACATGGGAGCTGTTTTTT
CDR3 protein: CASSLQTWELFF

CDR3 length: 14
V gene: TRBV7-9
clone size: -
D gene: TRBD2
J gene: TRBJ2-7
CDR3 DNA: TGTGCCAGCAGCCGCCGGACTAGCGACTACGAGCAGTACTTC
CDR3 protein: CASSRRTSDYEQYF

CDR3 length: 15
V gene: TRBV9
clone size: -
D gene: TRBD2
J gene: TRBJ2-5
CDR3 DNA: TGTGCCAGCAGCGGGTCTAGCGGCAGGTCTGATACCCAGTACTTC
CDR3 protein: CASSGSSGRSDTQYF

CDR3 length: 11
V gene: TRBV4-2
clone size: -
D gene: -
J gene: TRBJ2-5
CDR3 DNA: TGTGCCAGCAGCCCCGGGGAGACCCAGTACTTC
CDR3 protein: CASSPGETQYF

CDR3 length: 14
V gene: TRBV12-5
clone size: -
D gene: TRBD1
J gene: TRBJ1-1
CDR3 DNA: TGTGCTAGTGGTTGGGGACAGGGGGACACTGAAGCTTTCTTT
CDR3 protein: CASGWGQGDTEAFF

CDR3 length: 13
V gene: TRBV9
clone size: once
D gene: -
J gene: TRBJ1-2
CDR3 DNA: TGTGCCAGCAGCGTAAGGACCAACTATGGCTACACCTTC
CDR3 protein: CASSVRTNYGYTF

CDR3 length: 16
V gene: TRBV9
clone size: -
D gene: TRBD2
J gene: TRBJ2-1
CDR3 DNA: TGTGCCAGCAGCGTAGCTGGGACTAGCGCCTACAATGAGCAGTTCTTC
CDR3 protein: CASSVAGTSAYNEQFF

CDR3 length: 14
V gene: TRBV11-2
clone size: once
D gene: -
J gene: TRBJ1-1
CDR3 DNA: TGTGCCAGCAGCTTAGTGCAGGGCGGCACTGAAGCTTTCTTT
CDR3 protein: CASSLVQGGTEAFF

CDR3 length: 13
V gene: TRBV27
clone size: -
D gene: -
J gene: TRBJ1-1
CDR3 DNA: TGTGCCAGCAGTTTAATCGATGGGCTAGAAGCTTTCTTT
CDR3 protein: CASSLIDGLEAFF

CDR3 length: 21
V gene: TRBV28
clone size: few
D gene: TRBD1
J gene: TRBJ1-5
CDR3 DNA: TGTGCCAGCAGTTTATCCCTGACAGGGGGCTACCTAATTTATAGCAATCAGCCCCAGCATTTT
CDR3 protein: CASSLSLTGGYLIYSNQPQHF

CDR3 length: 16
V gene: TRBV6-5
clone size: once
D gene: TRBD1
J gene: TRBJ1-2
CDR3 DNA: TGTGCCAGCAGTTACGCGAGGACAGGGGGTTCCTATGGCTACACCTTC
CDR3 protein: CASSYARTGGSYGYTF

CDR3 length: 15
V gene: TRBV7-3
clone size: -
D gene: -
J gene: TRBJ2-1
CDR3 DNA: TGTGCCAGCAGCTCCTCGCTGAGCTCCTACAATGAGCAGTTCTTC
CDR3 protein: CASSSSLSSYNEQFF

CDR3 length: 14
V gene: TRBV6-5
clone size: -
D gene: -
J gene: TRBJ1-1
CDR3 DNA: TGTGCCAGCAGTTACGCCCATGGGGCGACTGAAGCTTTCTTT
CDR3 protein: CASSYAHGATEAFF

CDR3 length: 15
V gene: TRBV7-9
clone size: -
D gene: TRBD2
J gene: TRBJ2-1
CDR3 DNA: TGTGCCAGCAGCTTTCTTAGCGGGATAGACAATGAGCAGTTCTTC
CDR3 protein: CASSFLSGIDNEQFF

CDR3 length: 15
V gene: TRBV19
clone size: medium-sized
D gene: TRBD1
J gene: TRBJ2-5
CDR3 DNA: TGTGCCAGTAGTCCTTGGGGACAGGGCTTGGAGACCCAGTACTTC
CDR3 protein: CASSPWGQGLETQYF

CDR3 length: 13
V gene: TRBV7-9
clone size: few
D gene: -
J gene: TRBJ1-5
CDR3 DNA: TGTGCCAGCAGCGCTACAGGGTACCAGCCCCAGCATTTT
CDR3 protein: CASSATGYQPQHF

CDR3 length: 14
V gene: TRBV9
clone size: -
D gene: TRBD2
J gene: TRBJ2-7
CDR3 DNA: TGTGCCAGCAGCGCAGCGGGAGCTCCACTCGAGCAGTACTTC
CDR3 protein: CASSAAGAPLEQYF

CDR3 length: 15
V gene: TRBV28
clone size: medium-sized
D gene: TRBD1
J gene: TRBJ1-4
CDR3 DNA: TGTGCCAGCAGTGCAACAGGGGAAGCTAATGAAAAACTGTTTTTT
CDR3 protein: CASSATGEANEKLFF

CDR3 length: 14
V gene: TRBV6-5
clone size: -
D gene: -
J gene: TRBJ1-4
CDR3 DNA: TGTGCCAGCAGCCCTGGACAGATTAATGAAAAACTGTTTTTT
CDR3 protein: CASSPGQINEKLFF

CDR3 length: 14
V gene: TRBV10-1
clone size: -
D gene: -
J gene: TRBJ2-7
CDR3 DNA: TGCGCCACACTGCCTGCGGGTAATCCCTACGAGCAGTACTTC
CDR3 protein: CATLPAGNPYEQYF

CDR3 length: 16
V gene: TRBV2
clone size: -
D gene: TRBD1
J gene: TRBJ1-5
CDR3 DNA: TGTGCCAGCACCAGCGGACAGGGAGGTTTTAGGGAGCCCCAGCATTTT
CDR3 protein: CASTSGQGGFREPQHF

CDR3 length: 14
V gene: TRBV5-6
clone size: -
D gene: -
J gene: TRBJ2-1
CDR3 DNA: TGTGCCAGCAGCTTCTTGGGGGTTTACAATGAGCAGTTCTTC
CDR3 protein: CASSFLGVYNEQFF

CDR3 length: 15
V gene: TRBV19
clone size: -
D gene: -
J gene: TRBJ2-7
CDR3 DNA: TGTGCCAGTAGTCGTACCGGGCGGGACACCTACGAGCAGTACTTC
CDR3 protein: CASSRTGRDTYEQYF

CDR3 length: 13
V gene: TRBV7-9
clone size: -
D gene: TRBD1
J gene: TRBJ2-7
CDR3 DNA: TGTGCCGGTGAGACAGGGCCTTACTACGAGCAGTACTTC
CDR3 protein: CAGETGPYYEQYF

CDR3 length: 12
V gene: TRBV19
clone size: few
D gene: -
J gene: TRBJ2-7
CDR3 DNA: TGTGCCAGTAGTGCATTTGGGGCGGAGCAGTACTTC
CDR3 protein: CASSAFGAEQYF